These T cell receptor beta chains were read from a single sample in a study of a mutant IDH1 vaccine in newly diagnosed glioma. Method: immunoSEQ multiplex PCR; TCRdb's copy keeps in-frame clones and lacks some. The table includes more than 50,000 clones, around 60% detected once. No antigen is known for these receptors. The sequenced sample was peripheral blood mononuclear cells (PBMCs), obtained from a glioma patient whose treatment included an IDH1 peptide vaccine. The receptors stem from a man aged 35 to 55 with glioma. Some clones in this sample may be carry-over from other donors' samples. CDR3s include the opening cysteine and the closing phenylalanine or tryptophan. The order of the fields is clone size, V gene, J gene, D gene, CDR3 DNA, CDR3 protein. The D gene is left open where the match is weak. Size values are once, few and many counts, or a class for expanded clones, and some rows have none.

clone size: -; V gene: TRBV2; J gene: TRBJ1-5; D gene: TRBD1; CDR3 DNA: TGTGCCAGCAGTCCCCCCCGGACAGGGGGCTGGCAGCCCCAGCATTTT; CDR3 protein: CASSPPRTGGWQPQHF
clone size: -; V gene: TRBV7-8; J gene: TRBJ1-1; D gene: -; CDR3 DNA: TGTGCCAGCAGCCCCGGCAGGGCCACTGAAGCTTTCTTT; CDR3 protein: CASSPGRATEAFF
clone size: -; V gene: TRBV5-1; J gene: TRBJ2-7; D gene: -; CDR3 DNA: TGCGCCAGCAGCCAAGCAGGTAACGAGCAGTACTTC; CDR3 protein: CASSQAGNEQYF
clone size: -; V gene: TRBV6-5; J gene: TRBJ1-4; D gene: TRBD1; CDR3 DNA: TGTGCCAGCAGTAAAGGACAGGGACTTAATGAAAAACTGTTTTTT; CDR3 protein: CASSKGQGLNEKLFF
clone size: few; V gene: TRBV6-4; J gene: TRBJ1-1; D gene: -; CDR3 DNA: TGTGCCAGCAGTCTAGGGAGTTGGAACACTGAAGCTTTCTTT; CDR3 protein: CASSLGSWNTEAFF
clone size: once; V gene: TRBV19; J gene: TRBJ1-6; D gene: TRBD1; CDR3 DNA: TGTGCCAGTAGAGGACAGGGCTTAAATTCACCCCTCCACTTT; CDR3 protein: CASRGQGLNSPLHF
clone size: few; V gene: TRBV19; J gene: TRBJ1-5; D gene: -; CDR3 DNA: TGTGCCAGTAGTCATCTCAGGGCCGATCAGCCCCAGCATTTT; CDR3 protein: CASSHLRADQPQHF
clone size: -; V gene: TRBV5-1; J gene: TRBJ2-5; D gene: TRBD1; CDR3 DNA: TGCGCCAGCAGTACGGACAGGAGCCAAGAGACCCAGTACTTC; CDR3 protein: CASSTDRSQETQYF
clone size: -; V gene: TRBV9; J gene: TRBJ2-5; D gene: -; CDR3 DNA: TGTGCCAGCAGCCCTCGACTGGAGCTCGGGACCCAGTACTTC; CDR3 protein: CASSPRLELGTQYF
clone size: -; V gene: TRBV30; J gene: TRBJ2-1; D gene: TRBD1; CDR3 DNA: TGTGCCTGGGAGACAGGGGGCAAAGTCCATGAGCAGTTCTTC; CDR3 protein: CAWETGGKVHEQFF
clone size: -; V gene: TRBV19; J gene: TRBJ1-1; D gene: TRBD1; CDR3 DNA: TGTGCCAGTAACCTGGACAGGGCGAACACTGAAGCTTTCTTT; CDR3 protein: CASNLDRANTEAFF
clone size: -; V gene: TRBV5-1; J gene: TRBJ2-2; D gene: -; CDR3 DNA: TGCGCCAGCAGCTTGGCCTTACTAGTACCCGGGGAGCTGTTTTTT; CDR3 protein: CASSLALLVPGELFF
clone size: -; V gene: TRBV6-5; J gene: TRBJ2-7; D gene: TRBD1; CDR3 DNA: TGTGCCAGCAGGAACACCGGGACAGGGGGACGAGAGCAGTACTTC; CDR3 protein: CASRNTGTGGREQYF
clone size: few; V gene: TRBV4-1; J gene: TRBJ1-5; D gene: -; CDR3 DNA: TGCGCCAGCAGCCAAGAGAAGAATTCAGGGGACGGCAATCAGCCCCAGCATTTT; CDR3 protein: CASSQEKNSGDGNQPQHF
clone size: -; V gene: TRBV11-2; J gene: TRBJ2-5; D gene: TRBD2; CDR3 DNA: TGTGCCAGCAAGAGGGCGGGGGGGCCGGCCCAGTACTTC; CDR3 protein: CASKRAGGPAQYF
clone size: -; V gene: TRBV29-1; J gene: TRBJ2-3; D gene: -; CDR3 DNA: TGCAGCGTTGAGGTGGGACAACCCTCCGATACGCAGTATTTT; CDR3 protein: CSVEVGQPSDTQYF
clone size: few; V gene: TRBV7-6; J gene: TRBJ1-6; D gene: -; CDR3 DNA: TGTGCCAGCAGCTTAGCCCCCGGACTTACCTCACCCCTCCACTTT; CDR3 protein: CASSLAPGLTSPLHF
clone size: once; V gene: TRBV2; J gene: TRBJ1-5; D gene: TRBD1; CDR3 DNA: TGTGCCAGCAGGACAGGGGCAGGGGGCAATCAGCCCCAGCATTTT; CDR3 protein: CASRTGAGGNQPQHF